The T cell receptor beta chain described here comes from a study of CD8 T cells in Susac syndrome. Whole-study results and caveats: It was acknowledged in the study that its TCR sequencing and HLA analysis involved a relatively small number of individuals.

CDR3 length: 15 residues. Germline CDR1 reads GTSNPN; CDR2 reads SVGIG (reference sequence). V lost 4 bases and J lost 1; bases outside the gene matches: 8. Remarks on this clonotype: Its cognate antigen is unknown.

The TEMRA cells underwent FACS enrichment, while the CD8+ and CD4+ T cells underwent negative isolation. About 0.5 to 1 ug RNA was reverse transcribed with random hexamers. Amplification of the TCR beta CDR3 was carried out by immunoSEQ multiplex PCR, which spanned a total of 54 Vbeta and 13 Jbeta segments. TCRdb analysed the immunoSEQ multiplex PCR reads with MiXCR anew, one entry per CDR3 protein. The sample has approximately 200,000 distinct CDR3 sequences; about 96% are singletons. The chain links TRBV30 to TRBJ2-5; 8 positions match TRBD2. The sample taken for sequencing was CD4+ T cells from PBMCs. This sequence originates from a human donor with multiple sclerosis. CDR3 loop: CAWNWRGVLQETQYF. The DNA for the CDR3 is TGTGCCTGGAACTGGCGGGGGGTCCTCCAAGAGACCCAGTACTTC.